This TCR beta chain came from a study of human T cells and chemical hapten exposure. For the study at large: For sensitization, 2% DPC was applied to an approximately 2 cm by approximately 2 cm patch of upper inner arm skin. Each patient's scalp received weekly diphenylcyclopropenone throughout the approximately 24-week study.

Unique molecular identifiers were affixed to discrete cDNA molecules within the library. Each CDR3 protein gets one entry after TCRdb re-called the RACE reads with MiXCR. The repertoire holds 250,000 or so distinct CDR3 sequences, over 8% seen once, with 2.3% in the top ten. The V gene end was trimmed by 6 bases and the J gene end by 6 bases; junction bases not matched to a gene: 8. Germline CDR1 and CDR2: MNHEY and SVGEGT. The CDR3 totals 14 residues. Specified time point: pre-sensitization, week 0. Treatment defined: therapeutic diphenylcyclopropenone sensitization with weekly scalp DPC. Staff drew blood before applying each patch test. This clonotype was counted only a few times.

Source: whole blood, taken in connection with sensitization to the hapten diphenylcyclopropenone (DPC). The gene calls are TRBV6-2 or TRBV6-3 and TRBJ2-7; 10 nucleotides line up with TRBD2. The sequence was obtained from a woman in her thirties or forties with alopecia areata. Some clones in this sample may be carry-over from other donors' samples. The CDR3 nucleotides are TGTGCCAGCAGACTAGCGGGGACCCTAGGCGAGCAGTACTTC. The encoded protein is CASRLAGTLGEQYF.